This TCR beta chain stems from a study of blood T cell repertoires in COVID-19. Background on the study: Whether acute or convalescent, the COVID-19 samples came from the United States, Italy and Spain. Nucleic acid was either cDNA or gDNA, and it came from T cells, B-cell-depleted T cells, or PBMCs.

The CDR3 runs 13 residues. V lost 4 bases to trimming and J lost 10 bases; unmatched junction nucleotides: 3. The V gene's germline CDR1 is SGHVS and CDR2 FNYEAQ. Authors' analysis steps: Cell counts per sample came from amplifying reference gene primers. TCRdb's copy holds only in-frame clones and misses some; the assay was immunoSEQ multiplex PCR. That table gives V, J and clone size, and the DNA gave D and trimming. The sample holds approximately 130,000 clones, around 87% seen once. This clonotype originated in a man aged 45-65 years with acute or convalescent COVID-19. The chain is built from TRBV7-6 and TRBJ2-1; 11 bases agree with TRBD1. The sequenced material came from peripheral blood. CDR3 loop: CASSSRTGGEQFF. CDR3 coding DNA: TGTGCCAGCAGCTCTCGGACAGGGGGCGAGCAGTTCTTC.